The rows below give T cell receptor beta chains drawn from one sample of a study of T cell responses to AZD1222 COVID-19 vaccine. The assay was immunoSEQ multiplex PCR, and TCRdb's table has in-frame clones only and misses some. The data hold about 150,000 clones, with about nine tenths observed a single time. This material consisted of peripheral blood, taken on day 0 of AZD1222 vaccination. The receptors here all came from an adult in good health. Both conserved end residues are part of each CDR3. The D gene is left open where the match is weak. Rows may omit the clone size; those that give it use once, few, many or a size class.

TRBV7-3	TRBD1	TRBJ1-2	once	CASSSGQGSVYGYTF	TGTGCCAGCAGCTCTGGACAGGGTTCGGTCTATGGCTACACCTTC
TRBV19	-	TRBJ2-7	-	CASSIGDGSYEQYF	TGTGCCAGTAGTATTGGCGATGGTTCCTACGAGCAGTACTTC
TRBV6-5	TRBD1	TRBJ1-5	-	CASSYGQGVQPQHF	TGTGCCAGCAGTTATGGACAGGGGGTTCAGCCCCAGCATTTT
TRBV27	-	TRBJ1-1	-	CASSRGNLMNTEAFF	TGTGCCAGCTCAAGGGGAAACCTAATGAACACTGAAGCTTTCTTT
TRBV5-1	-	TRBJ1-1	few	CASSLVVNTEAFF	TGCGCCAGCAGCTTGGTTGTGAACACTGAAGCTTTCTTT
TRBV7-3	-	TRBJ2-6	-	CASSLDSGANVLTF	TGTGCCAGCAGCTTAGACTCTGGGGCCAACGTCCTGACTTTC
TRBV6-2/TRBV6-3	-	TRBJ2-7	-	CASSYGAGLPYEQYF	TGTGCCAGCAGTTACGGGGCGGGCCTCCCCTACGAGCAGTACTTC
TRBV28	-	TRBJ1-1	-	CASSTPTQGNTEAFF	TGTGCCAGCAGTACTCCGACACAGGGGAACACTGAAGCTTTCTTT
TRBV7-2	-	TRBJ1-6	-	CASSLVGLRGGSPLHF	TGTGCCAGCAGCTTAGTGGGATTGCGAGGGGGTTCACCCCTCCACTTT
TRBV4-3	TRBD2	TRBJ2-6	-	CASSQDEAGGPGANVLTF	TGCGCCAGCAGCCAAGATGAGGCGGGAGGGCCTGGGGCCAACGTCCTGACTTTC
TRBV28	TRBD1	TRBJ2-3	-	CASSEGQGSTDTQYF	TGTGCCAGCAGTGAGGGACAGGGAAGCACAGATACGCAGTATTTT
TRBV5-5	TRBD2	TRBJ2-1	-	CASRPGGLAGVGEQFF	TGTGCCAGCAGGCCGGGGGGACTAGCGGGAGTTGGTGAGCAGTTCTTC
TRBV6-1	-	TRBJ2-7	-	CASSEGMWTYGSEQYF	TGTGCCAGCAGTGAAGGCATGTGGACTTACGGGAGCGAGCAGTACTTC
TRBV7-9	TRBD1	TRBJ2-5	-	CASSLAQGTETQYF	TGTGCCAGCAGCTTAGCACAGGGGACGGAGACCCAGTACTTC
TRBV7-9	-	TRBJ1-2	-	CASSTLSGTVSGGYTF	TGTGCCAGCAGCACCCTTTCCGGGACGGTGTCTGGAGGCTACACCTTC
TRBV2	-	TRBJ2-7	-	CASSERGEQYF	TGTGCCAGCAGTGAACGAGGCGAGCAGTACTTC
TRBV12-3/TRBV12-4	-	TRBJ2-1	-	CASSLNNEQFF	TGTGCCAGCAGCCTTAACAATGAGCAGTTCTTC
TRBV9	TRBD2	TRBJ2-5	-	CASSALGTSGQETQYF	TGTGCCAGCAGCGCACTAGGGACTAGCGGACAAGAGACCCAGTACTTC
TRBV28	TRBD1	TRBJ1-4	-	CASSFQGQGINEKLFF	TGTGCCAGCAGTTTCCAGGGACAGGGGATTAATGAAAAACTGTTTTTT
TRBV15	-	TRBJ1-2	-	CATSRGEYGYTF	TGTGCCACCAGCAGGGGCGAATATGGCTACACCTTC
TRBV4-2	TRBD1	TRBJ2-1	-	CASSQVVDRGQGNEQFF	TGTGCCAGCAGCCAAGTGGTCGACAGGGGGCAGGGGAATGAGCAGTTCTTC
TRBV7-2	-	TRBJ2-7	-	CASSFASSYEQYF	TGTGCCAGCAGCTTCGCTAGCTCCTACGAGCAGTACTTC
TRBV5-6	-	TRBJ1-6	-	CASSLKIPDPRNSPLHF	TGTGCCAGCAGCTTGAAGATTCCAGACCCTAGGAATTCACCCCTCCACTTT
TRBV5-1	-	TRBJ1-1	once	CASSLAAGAEAFF	TGCGCCAGCAGCTTGGCCGCAGGCGCTGAAGCTTTCTTT
TRBV4-1	TRBD1	TRBJ1-5	-	CASSLLGGWDQPQHF	TGCGCCAGCAGCCTCCTAGGGGGCTGGGATCAGCCCCAGCATTTT
TRBV27	-	TRBJ2-7	-	CASSERGPYEQYF	TGTGCCAGCAGTGAAAGGGGTCCCTACGAGCAGTACTTC
TRBV28	-	TRBJ2-7	-	CASSLPGASYEQYF	TGTGCCAGCAGTTTACCGGGGGCCTCCTACGAGCAGTACTTC
TRBV2	-	TRBJ1-2	-	CASIRLVHDGYTF	TGTGCCAGCATCAGACTCGTTCATGATGGCTACACCTTC
TRBV7-2	-	TRBJ1-2	once	CASSLRGSGQTYGYTF	TGTGCCAGCAGCTTACGCGGTTCAGGACAGACATATGGCTACACCTTC
TRBV19	TRBD1	TRBJ2-5	-	CASSISGQGKTQYF	TGTGCCAGTAGTATCTCGGGACAGGGGAAGACCCAGTACTTC
TRBV6-5	-	TRBJ2-7	once	CASSYGGIEVGEQYF	TGTGCCAGCAGTTACGGCGGGATCGAGGTGGGCGAGCAGTACTTC
TRBV27	-	TRBJ2-2	once	CASSPLTGELFF	TGTGCCAGCAGCCCCCTCACCGGGGAGCTGTTTTTT
TRBV19	TRBD1	TRBJ2-7	-	CASSIVYRGREQYF	TGTGCCAGTAGTATCGTCTACAGGGGCCGCGAGCAGTACTTC
TRBV11-2	-	TRBJ2-1	-	CASSLRGRSEQFF	TGTGCCAGCAGCTTAAGAGGGCGAAGTGAGCAGTTCTTC
TRBV5-1	-	TRBJ1-6	few	CASSSDGINNSPLHF	TGCGCCAGCAGCTCCGACGGGATAAACAATTCACCCCTCCACTTT
TRBV4-2	TRBD2	TRBJ2-7	-	CASSQGGLATREQYF	TGTGCCAGCAGCCAAGGTGGACTAGCGACGAGGGAGCAGTACTTC
TRBV7-2	-	TRBJ1-5	-	CASSPQVGSIKPQHF	TGTGCCAGCAGCCCCCAGGTGGGTTCCATCAAGCCCCAGCATTTT
TRBV15	TRBD2	TRBJ2-1	once	CATSSGLANSYNEQFF	TGTGCCACCAGCAGTGGACTAGCGAACTCCTACAATGAGCAGTTCTTC
TRBV10-2	-	TRBJ2-2	-	CASSETIRGRTGELFF	TGCGCCAGCAGTGAGACTATCCGGGGGAGAACCGGGGAGCTGTTTTTT
TRBV11-2	TRBD2	TRBJ2-1	-	CASSSRGLAGGITYNEQFF	TGTGCCAGCAGCTCGCGGGGACTAGCGGGAGGGATAACCTACAATGAGCAGTTCTTC
TRBV5-1	TRBD1	TRBJ1-2	-	CASRMQGEVFYGYTF	TGCGCCAGCAGGATGCAGGGGGAGGTTTTCTATGGCTACACCTTC
TRBV16	-	TRBJ1-1	-	CASSQSWGRGGTEAFF	TGTGCCAGCAGCCAATCGTGGGGCAGGGGTGGCACTGAAGCTTTCTTT
TRBV27	TRBD2	TRBJ2-7	-	CASSPLEGASGRSLVYEQYF	TGTGCCAGCAGCCCCCTGGAAGGAGCTAGCGGGAGGTCCTTAGTCTACGAGCAGTACTTC